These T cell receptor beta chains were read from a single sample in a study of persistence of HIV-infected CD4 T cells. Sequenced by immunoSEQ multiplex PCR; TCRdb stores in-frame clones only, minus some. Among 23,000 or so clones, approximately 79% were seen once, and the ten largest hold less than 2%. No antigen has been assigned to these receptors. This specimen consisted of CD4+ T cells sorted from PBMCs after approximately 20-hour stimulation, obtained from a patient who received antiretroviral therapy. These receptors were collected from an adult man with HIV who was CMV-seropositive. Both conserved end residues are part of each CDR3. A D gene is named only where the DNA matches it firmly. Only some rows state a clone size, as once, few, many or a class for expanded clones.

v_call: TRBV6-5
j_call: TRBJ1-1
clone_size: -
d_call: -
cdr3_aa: CASSYSIWAEAFF
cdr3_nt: TGTGCCAGCAGTTACTCCATCTGGGCCGAAGCTTTCTTT

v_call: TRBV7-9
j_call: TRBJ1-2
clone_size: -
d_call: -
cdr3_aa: CASSPTGRGYTF
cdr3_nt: TGTGCCAGCAGCCCCACAGGGCGCGGCTACACCTTC

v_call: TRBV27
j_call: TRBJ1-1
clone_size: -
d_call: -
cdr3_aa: CASHRGRGTEAFF
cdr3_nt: TGTGCCAGCCACCGAGGTAGGGGCACTGAAGCTTTCTTT

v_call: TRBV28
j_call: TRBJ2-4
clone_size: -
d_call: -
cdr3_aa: CASSFPGGRGNIQYF
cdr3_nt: TGTGCCAGCAGTTTCCCCGGGGGAAGGGGAAACATTCAGTACTTC

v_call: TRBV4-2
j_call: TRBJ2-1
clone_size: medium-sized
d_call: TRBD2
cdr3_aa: CASSGAGGPTYNEQFF
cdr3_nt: TGTGCCAGCAGCGGGGCGGGGGGCCCCACCTACAATGAGCAGTTCTTC

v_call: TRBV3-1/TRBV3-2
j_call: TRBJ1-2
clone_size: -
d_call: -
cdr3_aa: CASSQVSGGHGYTF
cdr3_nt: TGTGCCAGCAGCCAAGTTTCGGGGGGACATGGCTACACCTTC

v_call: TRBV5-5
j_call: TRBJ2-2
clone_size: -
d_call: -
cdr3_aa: CASSLGTNANTGELFF
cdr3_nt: TGTGCCAGCAGCCTCGGGACGAACGCGAACACCGGGGAGCTGTTTTTT

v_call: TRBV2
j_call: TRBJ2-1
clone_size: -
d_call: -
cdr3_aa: CASVGGSSYNEQFF
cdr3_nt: TGTGCCAGCGTCGGGGGAAGCTCCTACAATGAGCAGTTCTTC

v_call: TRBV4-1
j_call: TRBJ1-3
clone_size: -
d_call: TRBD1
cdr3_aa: CASSQVQTGGVGTIYF
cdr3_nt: TGCGCCAGCAGCCAAGTCCAGACAGGGGGAGTTGGCACCATATATTTT

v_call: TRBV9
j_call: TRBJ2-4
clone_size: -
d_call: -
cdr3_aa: CASSVGTSADIQYF
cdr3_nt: TGTGCCAGCAGCGTAGGTACCAGCGCAGACATTCAGTACTTC

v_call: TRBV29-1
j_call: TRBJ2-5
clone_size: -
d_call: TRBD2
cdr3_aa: CSVPTSGGVEETQYF
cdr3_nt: TGCAGCGTGCCGACTAGCGGGGGAGTCGAAGAGACCCAGTACTTC

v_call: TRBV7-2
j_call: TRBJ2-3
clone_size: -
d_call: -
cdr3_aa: CASRQRTLSTDTQYF
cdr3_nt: TGTGCCAGCAGGCAACGGACACTCTCGACCGATACGCAGTATTTT

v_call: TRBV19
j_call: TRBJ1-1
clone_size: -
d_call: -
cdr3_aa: CASSSIMSRANTEAFF
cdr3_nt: TGTGCCAGCAGTAGTATAATGAGCAGGGCGAACACTGAAGCTTTCTTT

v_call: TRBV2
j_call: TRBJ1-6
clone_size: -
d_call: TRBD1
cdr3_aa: CASSGKTGALYNSPLHF
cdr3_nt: TGTGCCAGCAGTGGTAAAACAGGGGCGCTATATAATTCACCCCTCCACTTT

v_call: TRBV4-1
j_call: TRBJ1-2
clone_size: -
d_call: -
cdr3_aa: CASSQEVAKSYGYTF
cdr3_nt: TGCGCCAGCAGCCAAGAGGTAGCAAAGAGCTATGGCTACACCTTC

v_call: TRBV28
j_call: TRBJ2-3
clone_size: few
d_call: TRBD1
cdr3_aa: CASNPPRQGADTQYF
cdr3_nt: TGTGCCAGCAATCCTCCAAGACAGGGGGCAGATACGCAGTATTTT

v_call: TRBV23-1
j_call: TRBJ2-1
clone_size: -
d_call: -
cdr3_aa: CASSLETESYNEQFF
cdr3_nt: TGCGCCAGCAGTCTGGAGACAGAATCCTACAATGAGCAGTTCTTC

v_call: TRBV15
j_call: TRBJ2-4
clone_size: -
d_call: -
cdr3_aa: CATSSRGGKNIQYF
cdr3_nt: TGTGCCACCAGCTCCCGTGGGGGAAAAAACATTCAGTACTTC

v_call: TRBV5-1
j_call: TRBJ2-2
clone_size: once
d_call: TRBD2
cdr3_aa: CASSLGAAGIGELFF
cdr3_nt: TGCGCCAGCAGCTTGGGAGCAGCGGGGATTGGGGAGCTGTTTTTT

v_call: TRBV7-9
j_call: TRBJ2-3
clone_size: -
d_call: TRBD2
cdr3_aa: CASSATSGGPDTQYF
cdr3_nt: TGTGCCAGCAGCGCAACTAGCGGGGGCCCAGATACGCAGTATTTT

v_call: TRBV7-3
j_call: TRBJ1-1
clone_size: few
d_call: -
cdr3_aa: CASSLSGGSDSQGAEAFF
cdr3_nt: TGTGCCAGCAGCTTATCTGGGGGGTCGGACAGTCAAGGAGCTGAAGCTTTCTTT

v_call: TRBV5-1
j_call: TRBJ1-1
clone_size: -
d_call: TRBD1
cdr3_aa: CATRQGATSEAFF
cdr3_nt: TGCGCCACCCGACAGGGGGCGACATCTGAAGCTTTCTTT

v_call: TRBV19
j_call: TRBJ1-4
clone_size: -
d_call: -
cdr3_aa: CASSRVTQMGEKLFF
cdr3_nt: TGTGCCAGTAGTCGCGTTACACAGATGGGGGAAAAACTGTTTTTT

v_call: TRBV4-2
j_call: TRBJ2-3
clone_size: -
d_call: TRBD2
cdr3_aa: CASRGLAGGLTDTQYF
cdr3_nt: TGTGCCAGCAGAGGACTAGCGGGGGGTCTCACAGATACGCAGTATTTT

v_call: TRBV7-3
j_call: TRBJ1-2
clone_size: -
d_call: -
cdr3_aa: CASSLYAGDGYTF
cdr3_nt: TGTGCCAGCAGCTTATACGCTGGGGATGGCTACACCTTC

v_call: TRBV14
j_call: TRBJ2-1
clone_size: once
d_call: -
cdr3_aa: CASSRVGRESYNEQFF
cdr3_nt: TGTGCCAGCAGCCGCGTTGGCAGGGAATCCTACAATGAGCAGTTCTTC

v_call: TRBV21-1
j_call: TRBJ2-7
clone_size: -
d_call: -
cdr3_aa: CASSYCWVPGREQYF
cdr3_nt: TGTGCCAGCAGCTACTGCTGGGTCCCGGGGAGGGAGCAGTACTTC

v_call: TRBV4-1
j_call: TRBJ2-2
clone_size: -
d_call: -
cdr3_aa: CASSLREKGGELFF
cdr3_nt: TGCGCCAGCAGCCTCCGGGAGAAAGGAGGGGAGCTGTTTTTT

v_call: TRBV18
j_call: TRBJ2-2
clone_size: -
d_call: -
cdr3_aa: CASSPGRGDTGELFF
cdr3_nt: TGTGCCAGCTCACCAGGGCGGGGAGACACCGGGGAGCTGTTTTTT

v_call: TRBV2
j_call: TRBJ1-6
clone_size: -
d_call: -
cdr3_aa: CASTEVGAGYNSPLHF
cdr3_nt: TGTGCCAGCACCGAGGTAGGGGCCGGCTATAATTCACCCCTCCACTTT

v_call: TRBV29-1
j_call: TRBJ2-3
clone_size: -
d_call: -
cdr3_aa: CSVRQGTGGGDTQYF
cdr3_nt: TGCAGCGTTCGACAGGGGACGGGCGGGGGAGATACGCAGTATTTT

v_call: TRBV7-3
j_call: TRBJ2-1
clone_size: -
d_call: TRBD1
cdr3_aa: CASSFTGTGGDEQFF
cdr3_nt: TGTGCCAGCAGCTTTACAGGGACAGGCGGGGATGAGCAGTTCTTC

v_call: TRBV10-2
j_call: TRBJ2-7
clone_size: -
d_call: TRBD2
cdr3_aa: CASRARRGGDYEQYF
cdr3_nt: TGCGCCAGCAGGGCGCGGAGGGGAGGGGACTACGAGCAGTACTTC

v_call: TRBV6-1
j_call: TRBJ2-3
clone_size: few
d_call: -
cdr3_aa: CASSEIVRGAVDTQYF
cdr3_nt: TGTGCCAGCAGTGAGATCGTGCGCGGGGCAGTAGATACGCAGTATTTT

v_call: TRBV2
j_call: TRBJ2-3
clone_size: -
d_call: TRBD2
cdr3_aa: CASSESTSGGSVRF
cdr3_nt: TGTGCCAGCAGTGAATCGACTAGCGGGGGGTCCGTTCGTTTT

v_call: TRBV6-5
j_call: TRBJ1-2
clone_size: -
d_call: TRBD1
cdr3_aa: CASSSKTTGAGYTF
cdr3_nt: TGTGCCAGCAGCTCCAAAACGACAGGGGCCGGCTACACCTTC

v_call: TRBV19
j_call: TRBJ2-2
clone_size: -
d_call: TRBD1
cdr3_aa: CASSARTGSDGELFF
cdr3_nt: TGTGCCAGTAGTGCCCGGACAGGGTCAGACGGGGAGCTGTTTTTT

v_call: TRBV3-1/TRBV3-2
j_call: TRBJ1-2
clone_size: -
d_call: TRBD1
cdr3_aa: CASSYGTEHYGYTF
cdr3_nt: TGTGCCAGCAGCTACGGGACAGAACACTATGGCTACACCTTC

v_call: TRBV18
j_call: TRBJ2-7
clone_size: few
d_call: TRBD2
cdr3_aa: CASSPSLAGGLEQYF
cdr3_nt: TGTGCCAGCTCACCAAGCCTAGCGGGGGGCCTGGAGCAGTACTTC

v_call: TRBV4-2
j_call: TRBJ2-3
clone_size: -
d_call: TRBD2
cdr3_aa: CASSRRASPGLAGEFVYTDTQYF
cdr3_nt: TGTGCCAGCAGCCGGAGAGCCTCGCCGGGACTAGCGGGGGAGTTTGTCTACACAGATACGCAGTATTTT

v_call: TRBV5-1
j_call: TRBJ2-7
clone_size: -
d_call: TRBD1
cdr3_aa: CASKLTGTGMLEQYF
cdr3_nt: TGCGCCAGCAAACTCACCGGGACAGGGATGCTCGAGCAGTACTTC

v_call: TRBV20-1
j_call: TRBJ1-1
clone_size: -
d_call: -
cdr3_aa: CSASILSHTEAFF
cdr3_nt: TGCAGTGCTAGTATATTATCCCACACTGAAGCTTTCTTT

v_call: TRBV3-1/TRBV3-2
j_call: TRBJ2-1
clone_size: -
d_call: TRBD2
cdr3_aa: CASRYVSGGYNEQFF
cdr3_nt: TGTGCCAGCAGGTACGTTAGCGGGGGCTACAATGAGCAGTTCTTC

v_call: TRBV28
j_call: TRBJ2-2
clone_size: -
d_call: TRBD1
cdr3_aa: CASRRQGSNTGELFF
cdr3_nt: TGTGCCAGCAGACGACAGGGCTCGAACACCGGGGAGCTGTTTTTT

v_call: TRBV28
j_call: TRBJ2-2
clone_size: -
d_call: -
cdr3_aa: CATKTPGYTGELFF
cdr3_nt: TGTGCCACCAAGACTCCAGGGTACACCGGGGAGCTGTTTTTT

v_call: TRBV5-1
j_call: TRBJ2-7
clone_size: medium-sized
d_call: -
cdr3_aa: CASLRQSSYEQYF
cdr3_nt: TGCGCCAGCTTACGACAGAGCTCCTACGAGCAGTACTTC

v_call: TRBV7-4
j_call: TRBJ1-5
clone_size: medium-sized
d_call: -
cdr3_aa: CASSSPPAGAEDQPQHF
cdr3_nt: TGTGCCAGCAGTTCACCCCCCGCAGGGGCCGAGGATCAGCCCCAGCATTTT